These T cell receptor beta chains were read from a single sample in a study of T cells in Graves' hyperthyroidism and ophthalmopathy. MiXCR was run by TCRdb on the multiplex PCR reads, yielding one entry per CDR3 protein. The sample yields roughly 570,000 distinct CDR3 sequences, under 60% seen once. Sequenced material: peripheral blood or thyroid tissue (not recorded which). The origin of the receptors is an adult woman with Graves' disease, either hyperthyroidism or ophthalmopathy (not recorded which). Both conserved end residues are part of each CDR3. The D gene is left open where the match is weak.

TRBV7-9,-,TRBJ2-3,CASSLDAGIDTDTQYF
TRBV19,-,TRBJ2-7,CASSRPQGRGYEQYF
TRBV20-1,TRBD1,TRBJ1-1,CSASGTGIAFF
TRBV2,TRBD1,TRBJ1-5,CASSRDRGQPQHF
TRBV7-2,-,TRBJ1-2,CASSLDRRGSGHTF
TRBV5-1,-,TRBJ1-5,CASRGEGNQPQHF
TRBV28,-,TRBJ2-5,CASIDNRGGEETQYF
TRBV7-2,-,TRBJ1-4,CASSLLGTPNEKLFF
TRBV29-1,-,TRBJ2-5,CSPYTTGARATQYF
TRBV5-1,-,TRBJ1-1,CASSLDPRMAEAFF
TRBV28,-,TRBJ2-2,CASGIAITGELFF
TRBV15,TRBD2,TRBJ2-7,CATSRDQGLAGGLYPQLNEQYF
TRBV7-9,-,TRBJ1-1,CASSSRTRVTEAFF
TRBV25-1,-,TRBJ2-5,CTSSKGTETQYF
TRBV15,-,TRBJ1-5,CATSSQVAAGGGRPQHF
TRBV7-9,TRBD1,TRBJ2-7,CASSPGTGGKGYEQYF
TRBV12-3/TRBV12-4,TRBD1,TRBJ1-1,CASSHQGQGNTEAFF
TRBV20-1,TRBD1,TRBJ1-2,CSEATGTSTANYGYTF
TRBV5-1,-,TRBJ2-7,CASSAPNGGQSDF
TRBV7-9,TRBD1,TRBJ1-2,CASSQGDDYGYTF
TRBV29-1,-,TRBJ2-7,CSVVMLAGTGEQYF
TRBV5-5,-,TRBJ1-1,CASSSLRGAEAFF
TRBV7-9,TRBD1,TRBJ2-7,CASSLRQGTHEQYF
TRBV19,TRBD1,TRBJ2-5,CASSRQGAVETQYF
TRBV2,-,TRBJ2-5,CASSYLENTQETQYF
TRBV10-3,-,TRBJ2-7,CAIRGDTSYEQYF
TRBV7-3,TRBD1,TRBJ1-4,CASSDGQGEEKLFF
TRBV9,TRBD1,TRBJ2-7,CASSYRPPFQGASYEQYF
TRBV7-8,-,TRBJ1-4,CASGSRTLGDEKLFF
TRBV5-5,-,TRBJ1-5,CASSLDLDQPQHF
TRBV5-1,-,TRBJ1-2,CASSRRGYYTF
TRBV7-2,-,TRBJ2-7,CASSFPGASYEQYF
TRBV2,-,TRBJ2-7,CASSYSPTIPLTYEQYF
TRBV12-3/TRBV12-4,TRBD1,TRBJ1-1,CASRQGGQLQAFF
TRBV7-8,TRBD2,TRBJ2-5,CASAAGGLRETQYF
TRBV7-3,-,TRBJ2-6,CASSLKGFGANVLTF
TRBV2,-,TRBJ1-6,CASTRDGYSPPHF
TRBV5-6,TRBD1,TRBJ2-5,CASSLRDRQTQYF
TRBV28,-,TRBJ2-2,CASSEAIVGGELFF
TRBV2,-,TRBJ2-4,CASSERAGRAKNIQYF
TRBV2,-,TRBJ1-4,CASRALNEKLFF
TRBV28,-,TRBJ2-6,CASSFFTGSGANVLTF
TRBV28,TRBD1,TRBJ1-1,CASSPRTGTNTEAFF
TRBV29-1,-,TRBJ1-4,CSVAAIGEKLFF